A selection of T cell receptor beta chains follows, all from one sample in a study of human T cells and chemical hapten exposure. TCRdb called the RACE reads again in MiXCR, with one record for every CDR3 protein. This sample has approximately 45,000 distinct CDR3 sequences; about 3.9% occur once, and the top ten carry roughly 1.6%. The sample was whole blood. The receptors stem from a female donor in good health. Some clones in this sample may be carry-over from other donors' samples. The CDR3 runs from the conserved cysteine through the conserved F or W. Each record gives: V gene, D gene, clone size, J gene, CDR3 protein, CDR3 DNA. D genes are given only for firm matches. Not every row has a clone size; where given, it reads once, few, many or a size class.

v_call: TRBV5-1
d_call: .
clone_size: many
j_call: TRBJ1-1
cdr3_aa: CASSPPLTAASSEAFF
cdr3_nt: TGCGCCAGCAGCCCGCCCCTCACAGCAGCTAGCTCTGAAGCTTTCTTT

v_call: TRBV7-9
d_call: .
clone_size: .
j_call: TRBJ2-7
cdr3_aa: CASSPSRVRGEQYF
cdr3_nt: TGTGCCAGCAGCCCATCCCGAGTGCGAGGCGAGCAGTACTTC

v_call: TRBV10-3
d_call: .
clone_size: many
j_call: TRBJ2-3
cdr3_aa: CAISESKVDSMTDTQYF
cdr3_nt: TGTGCCATCAGTGAGTCGAAGGTAGACTCGATGACAGATACGCAGTATTTT

v_call: TRBV7-9
d_call: .
clone_size: many
j_call: TRBJ1-5
cdr3_aa: CASSLGVQPQHF
cdr3_nt: TGTGCCAGCAGCTTAGGTGTCCAGCCCCAGCATTTT

v_call: TRBV20-1
d_call: .
clone_size: few
j_call: TRBJ2-7
cdr3_aa: CSATRTAYEQYF
cdr3_nt: TGCAGTGCTACGAGGACAGCCTACGAGCAGTACTTC

v_call: TRBV30
d_call: .
clone_size: many
j_call: TRBJ1-5
cdr3_aa: CAWSGNGQPQHF
cdr3_nt: TGTGCCTGGAGTGGAAATGGTCAGCCCCAGCATTTT

v_call: TRBV4-3
d_call: .
clone_size: many
j_call: TRBJ2-6
cdr3_aa: CASSQDSGFSGANVLTF
cdr3_nt: TGCGCCAGCAGCCAAGATTCGGGCTTCTCTGGGGCCAACGTCCTGACTTTC

v_call: TRBV7-3
d_call: .
clone_size: few
j_call: TRBJ2-1
cdr3_aa: CASSLTGLLNEQFF
cdr3_nt: TGTGCCAGCAGCTTAACGGGGCTTTTGAATGAGCAGTTCTTC

v_call: TRBV6-5
d_call: TRBD1
clone_size: many
j_call: TRBJ1-1
cdr3_aa: CASSSGTGTLNTEAFF
cdr3_nt: TGTGCCAGCAGTTCCGGGACAGGGACACTGAACACTGAAGCTTTCTTT

v_call: TRBV11-2
d_call: .
clone_size: many
j_call: TRBJ1-1
cdr3_aa: CASSPGETEAFF
cdr3_nt: TGTGCCAGCAGCCCCGGGGAGACTGAAGCTTTCTTT